Sequencing of this TCR beta chain was carried out in a study of spatial heterogeneity in lung cancer. The wider study: TCR and UMI combinations that were unique each appeared, on average, more than ten times in raw reads. Notes on the study in general: Ubiquitous expanded tumor TCRs were seen in blood more at resection than at follow-up.

CDR3 length: 14 amino acids. From germline, CDR1 is SGHTA and CDR2 FQGTGA. The germline V and J ends were trimmed by 3 bases and 1 base, with 7 bases remaining between them. This clonotype was detected ten times or more. Its specificity is unknown. Every molecule of TCR cDNA had its own unique molecular identifier. TCRdb used MiXCR to reprocess the 5' RACE reads, holding one entry per CDR3 protein. This table has 3,000 or so distinct CDR3 sequences, about 18% appearing once. Time point denoted: blood at routine non-recurrence follow-up after resection. Researchers sequenced whole RNA taken from tumor, nontumor lung or frozen PBMC without sorting.

The sequence derives from a male donor with early-stage non-small cell lung cancer. Sequencing used PBMCs, obtained at follow-up. The V gene is TRBV7-3, the J gene TRBJ2-1, with D perhaps matching TRBD1 or TRBD2 (5 bases each). The DNA of the CDR3 is TGTGCCAGCAGCTTGGGGGTTTCCTACAATGAGCAGTTCTTC. Its translation: CASSLGVSYNEQFF. Combining the CDR3 with reference TRBV7-3 and TRBJ2-1 gives the whole variable domain GAGVSQTPSNKVTEKGKYVELRCDPISGHTALYWYRQSLGQGPEFLIYFQGTGAADDSGLPNDRFFAVRPEGSVSTLKIQRTERGDSAVYLCASSLGVSYNEQFFGPGTRLTVL.